This entry describes one T cell receptor (beta chain). The entry originates in a study of blood T cell repertoires in COVID-19. TCRdb's copy holds only in-frame clones and misses some; the assay was immunoSEQ multiplex PCR. The sample consists of some 190,000 clones, about four fifths of them appearing once. Trimming at V came to 4 bases and at J to 7 bases, leaving 7 bases not matched to a gene. Germline V lookup: CDR1 SGHTA, CDR2 FQGNSA. This CDR3 spans 15 amino acids. This sequence joins TRBV7-2 and TRBJ2-1; 10 bases match TRBD2. This clonotype was sampled from a woman aged 55-75 years with COVID-19, enrolled during active disease. The material sequenced was peripheral blood. The CDR3 loop reads CASSWGPTSGNEQFF. CDR3 coding DNA: TGTGCCAGCAGCTGGGGCCCGACTAGCGGGAATGAGCAGTTCTTC. The variable domain in full, with the rest retrieved from reference TRBV7-2 and TRBJ2-1, is GAGVSQSPSNKVTEKGKDVELRCDPISGHTALYWYRQSLGQGLEFLIYFQGNSAPDKSGLPSDRFSAERTGGSVSTLTIQRTQQEDSAVYLCASSWGPTSGNEQFFGPGTRLTVL.